Reported below is one TCR beta chain. What it binds is unknown. With 60 Vbeta and 13 Jbeta primers, the PCR was carried out. Generated by immunoSEQ multiplex PCR, the TCRdb table keeps only in-frame clones and is missing some. This table has 170,000 or so clones, 84% appearing once. This entry is derived from a study of cytomegalovirus exposure and HLA in healthy donors. General study results and limits: Across HLA loci, a later analysis found differing TCR association rates, with DRB1 most and HLA-C fewest.

The source is a man in his late teens or twenties in good health and CMV-seronegative. Sequenced input: PBMCs.

Here the CDR3 DNA reads TGTGCCAGCAGTGAAGCAGGGATCTACGAGCAGTACTTC. Translating gives CASSEAGIYEQYF. The chain recombines TRBV25-1 with TRBJ2-7; D is perhaps TRBD1 (5 bases). The CDR3 has 13 amino acids. Trimming pared 2 bases from V and 3 bases from J, leaving 8 bases between. CDR1 and CDR2 from the germline V gene are MGHDK and SYGVNS.